This is a list of T cell receptor beta chains from one sample in a study of T cells in Graves' hyperthyroidism and ophthalmopathy. Using its own MiXCR run on the multiplex PCR reads, TCRdb lists one record per CDR3 protein. Of 400,000 to 550,000 distinct CDR3 sequences in the sample, approximately 15% were seen once. Sequenced: blood. Source of these receptors: a woman younger than 30 with Graves' hyperthyroidism. Both conserved end residues are part of each CDR3. The D gene is left open where the match is weak. Not all rows give a size; the values are once, few, many and, for expanded clones, a class.

j_call | d_call | clone_size | v_call | cdr3_aa | cdr3_nt
TRBJ1-6 | TRBD1 | many | TRBV30 | CAWNTGQRDSPLHF | TGTGCCTGGAACACGGGACAGAGGGATTCACCCCTCCACTTT
TRBJ2-3 | - | many | TRBV15 | CATSLAPTPSTDTQYF | TGTGCCACCAGCCTCGCACCTACCCCTAGCACAGATACGCAGTATTTT
TRBJ2-2 | TRBD2 | - | TRBV6-1 | CASSSGLAGVWTGELFF | TGTGCCAGCAGTTCGGGACTAGCGGGAGTGTGGACCGGGGAGCTGTTTTTT
TRBJ2-4 | TRBD2 | many | TRBV2 | CASKREVGNIQYF | TGTGCCAGCAAACGGGAGGTTGGAAACATTCAGTACTTC
TRBJ1-1 | - | few | TRBV7-9 | CASSFWTERTEAFF | TGTGCCAGCAGCTTCTGGACGGAACGCACTGAAGCTTTCTTT
TRBJ2-2 | - | few | TRBV19 | CASSPPGLFKPGELFF | TGTGCCAGTAGTCCTCCGGGGCTCTTTAAACCCGGGGAGCTGTTTTTT
TRBJ1-6 | - | many | TRBV11-2 | CASSFGGTEDSPLHF | TGTGCCAGCAGCTTTGGCGGGACGGAGGATTCACCCCTCCACTTT
TRBJ2-6 | - | few | TRBV30 | CAWSSARTGSGANVLTF | TGTGCCTGGAGTTCCGCTCGAACAGGCTCTGGGGCCAACGTCCTGACTTTC
TRBJ2-5 | TRBD2 | - | TRBV14 | CASSRGGGGRIETQCF | TGTGCCAGCAGCCGGGGCGGAGGCGGGAGAATAGAGACCCAGTGCTTC
TRBJ1-1 | TRBD1 | few | TRBV24-1 | CATSDRTGEAFF | TGTGCCACCAGTGACCGGACAGGTGAAGCTTTCTTT
TRBJ2-2 | - | - | TRBV6-6 | CASSYTSRLVGNTGELFF | TGTGCCAGCAGTTACACATCCAGGCTCGTTGGAAACACCGGGGAGCTGTTTTTT
TRBJ1-1 | TRBD1 | few | TRBV3-1 | CASSQAGQGHTEAFF | TGTGCCAGCAGCCAAGCGGGACAGGGTCACACTGAAGCTTTCTTT
TRBJ2-7 | TRBD2 | few | TRBV9 | CASSLGLAISYEQYF | TGTGCCAGCAGCTTGGGACTAGCGATTTCCTACGAGCAGTACTTC
TRBJ1-2 | TRBD1 | many | TRBV7-8 | CASSFRDSGGYTF | TGTGCCAGCAGCTTCCGGGACAGCGGCGGCTACACCTTC
TRBJ1-1 | - | - | TRBV3-1 | CASGRGGAFF | TGTGCCAGCGGTCGGGGGGGAGCTTTCTTT
TRBJ1-5 | - | many | TRBV10-3 | CAISGGDGQPQHF | TGTGCCATCAGTGGTGGGGACGGCCAGCCCCAGCATTTT
TRBJ2-7 | - | few | TRBV2 | CASSPTRGGYEQYF | TGTGCCAGCAGTCCCACAAGGGGAGGCTACGAGCAGTACTTC
TRBJ1-1 | - | many | TRBV20-1 | CSARDRETEAFF | TGCAGTGCTAGAGATCGGGAAACTGAAGCTTTCTTT
TRBJ2-1 | TRBD2 | many | TRBV27 | CASSFSGNLYNEQFF | TGTGCCAGCAGTTTCAGCGGGAACCTCTACAATGAGCAGTTCTTC
TRBJ2-3 | - | many | TRBV20-1 | CSAAPYPQYF | TGCAGTGCTGCCCCCTACCCGCAGTATTTT
TRBJ1-6 | - | many | TRBV28 | CASSLVTAGLSPLHF | TGTGCCAGCAGTTTGGTTACCGCGGGTCTTTCACCCCTCCACTTT
TRBJ2-2 | - | - | TRBV7-3 | CASSYVPVGAGDTGELFF | TGTGCCAGCAGCTATGTTCCCGTAGGGGCGGGTGACACCGGGGAGCTGTTTTTT